The rows below give T cell receptor beta chains drawn from one sample of a study of blood T cell repertoires in COVID-19. Profiled with immunoSEQ multiplex PCR; TCRdb holds only in-frame clones, not every one. The table has 150,000 to 200,000 clones, 83% seen once. Input material: peripheral blood. These receptors were obtained from a woman in her 70s with COVID-19, enrolled during active disease. CDR3s include the opening cysteine and the closing phenylalanine or tryptophan. A D gene is named only where the DNA matches it firmly. The size of a clone is reported for some rows only, either as once, few or many, or as a class for expanded clones.

d_call	v_call	j_call	clone_size	cdr3_nt	cdr3_aa
TRBD2	TRBV6-2/TRBV6-3	TRBJ2-1	few	TGTGCCAGCAGTTCTCGACTAGCCGGGGAGCAGTTCTTC	CASSSRLAGEQFF
TRBD1	TRBV30	TRBJ1-5	-	TGTGCCTGGAGTGTACAGTCCGGGACAGGGCTTCATCAGCCCCAGCATTTT	CAWSVQSGTGLHQPQHF
-	TRBV15	TRBJ1-4	once	TGTGCCACCAGCAGAATTAAAGGGGCAGTCCCGTTTTTT	CATSRIKGAVPFF
-	TRBV28	TRBJ1-1	-	TGTGCCAGCAGCCCCTTCACTGAAGCTTTCTTT	CASSPFTEAFF
-	TRBV16	TRBJ2-4	-	TGTGCCAGCAGCCAATCGGGGCAGGGGATGAACATTCAGTACTTC	CASSQSGQGMNIQYF
TRBD2	TRBV2	TRBJ2-7	few	TGTGCCAGCAGTATGAACTGGGAGGGCGAGCAGTACTTC	CASSMNWEGEQYF
-	TRBV5-6	TRBJ2-6	-	TGTGCCAGCAGCTTGGAGGCAGGAGGAGTGGATGGGGCCAACGTCCTGACTTTC	CASSLEAGGVDGANVLTF
-	TRBV30	TRBJ1-1	-	TGTGCCTGGAGTGTGGGGGGGGCAGGCACTGAAGCTTTCTTT	CAWSVGGAGTEAFF
TRBD1	TRBV6-5	TRBJ2-6	once	TGTGCCAGCAGCTACAGGGGGCCAGGGGCCAACGTCCTGACTTTC	CASSYRGPGANVLTF
TRBD2	TRBV7-2	TRBJ2-7	-	TGTGCCAGCAGCCCCCGACTAGCGGGCTACGAGCAGTACTTC	CASSPRLAGYEQYF
-	TRBV27	TRBJ2-5	-	TGTGCCAGCAGGCCCCTGGGTAGCGGATACCAAGAGACCCAGTACTTC	CASRPLGSGYQETQYF
TRBD1	TRBV18	TRBJ1-2	-	TGTGCCAGCGGGGGGACAGGGGGCATCTATGGCTACACCTTC	CASGGTGGIYGYTF
-	TRBV11-2	TRBJ2-1	-	TGTGCCAGCAGCGCAGGCGGGACTGGCATCTACAATGAGCAGTTCTTC	CASSAGGTGIYNEQFF
-	TRBV5-1	TRBJ2-2	-	TGCGCCAGCACCTCGACAGATCCCCGGGTCACCGGGGAGCTGTTTTTT	CASTSTDPRVTGELFF
TRBD1	TRBV5-8	TRBJ1-3	-	TGTGCCAGCAGCTTGGGCTCCTGGACAGGGCCTGGAAACACCATATATTTT	CASSLGSWTGPGNTIYF
-	TRBV2	TRBJ1-1	few	TGTGCCACCACACAGAGGGAATTGACTGAAGCTTTCTTT	CATTQRELTEAFF
-	TRBV6-6	TRBJ1-5	few	TGTGCCAGCAGTTACCAAACAGGGCCACAGCCCCAGCATTTT	CASSYQTGPQPQHF
-	TRBV9	TRBJ2-1	-	TGTGCCAGCAGCGTAGTAGAGGGCTCCTACAATGAGCAGTTCTTC	CASSVVEGSYNEQFF